This record concerns one TCR beta chain sequence. Its target antigen remains unknown. No much larger clonotype is one base removed from it; base qualities were not supplied. This entry belongs to a study of CD8 T cells in Susac syndrome (dated by TCRdb to the late 2010s). Describing the broader study: Whether CD8+ T cell activation and differentiation in Susac syndrome was antigen driven was tested using repertoire sequencing. Clonality of the CD8+ T cell repertoire was compared between around 13 healthy donors, some 14 Susac syndrome patients and 15 multiple sclerosis patients. The investigation overall reported the following: The number of individuals in the TCR sequencing and HLA analysis was acknowledged as relatively small.

RNA was extracted with the RNeasy kit and 0.5 to 1 ug was reverse transcribed using random hexamers. TCR beta CDR3 regions were amplified with the immunoSEQ multiplex PCR assay covering 54 Vbeta and 13 Jbeta segments. PCR amplification bias was corrected by using a synthetic template baseline for primer optimization and computational correction. As for the authors' bioinformatics: Reads were assigned to V, D and J genes according to IMGT and analyzed in immunoSEQ Analyzer, with only productive sequences retained. Clonality was calculated as one minus the Shannon entropy normalized by log2 of the number of productive unique sequences. Public and private clones were assessed among the 100 most prevalent clones of each patient and control. A clone was defined as Susac-specific if it was absent from the healthy and MS cohorts, from about 1,100 published viral clones and from other ImmuneACCESS disease sequences. In-frame beta chains were kept once TCRdb had trimmed the public reads at Q25 with fastp and called clones with MiXCR. Rows with a matching CDR3 protein are joined into one entry that keeps the most common DNA and genes. In this record, the V and J calls reflect TCRdb's handling and not the investigators' own analysis. The sample data list about 120,000 distinct CDR3 sequences, and 92% of these were observed just once. The ten biggest clones cover approximately 0.12% of the sample.

From cysteine to phenylalanine, the CDR3 is 14 amino acids long. The entry retains the CDR3 DNA only, 42 bases that are in frame from base 1. V trim: 2 bases; J trim: 5 bases; unmatched bases: 3. Via the germline V gene, CDR1 is SGHDT and CDR2 YYEEEE. Peripheral blood CD8+ and CD4+ T cells from healthy donors, Susac syndrome patients and multiple sclerosis patients were profiled using high-throughput TCR beta sequencing. The healthy donors served as controls matched for age and sex. Bulk CD8+ and CD4+ T cells were purified magnetically by negative isolation, whereas CD8+ TEMRA cells were enriched by FACS. Blood was collected in EDTA tubes and processed within 24 hours, with PBMCs isolated through density gradient centrifugation. PBMCs intended for TCR sequencing were frozen in liquid nitrogen and were later thawed in a 37 degrees C water bath. Purity of sorted or isolated CD4+, CD8+ and CD8+ TEMRA cells was at least 90%.

The sequence was obtained from a human donor in good health. The sample was CD8+ T cells from PBMCs. The chain employs TRBV5-6 and TRBJ2-2; 7 nucleotides in the junction match TRBD1. The bases are TGTGCCAGCAGCTTTCCAGGGGGTACCGGGGAGCTGTTTTTT. It translates as CASSFPGGTGELFF. Outside the CDR3, residues come from the reference TRBV5-6 and TRBJ2-2 proteins, so the full variable domain is: DAGVTQSPTHLIKTRGQQVTLRCSPKSGHDTVSWYQQALGQGPQFIFQYYEEEERQRGNFPDRFSGHQFPNYSSELNVNALLLGDSALYLCASSFPGGTGELFFGEGSRLTVL.